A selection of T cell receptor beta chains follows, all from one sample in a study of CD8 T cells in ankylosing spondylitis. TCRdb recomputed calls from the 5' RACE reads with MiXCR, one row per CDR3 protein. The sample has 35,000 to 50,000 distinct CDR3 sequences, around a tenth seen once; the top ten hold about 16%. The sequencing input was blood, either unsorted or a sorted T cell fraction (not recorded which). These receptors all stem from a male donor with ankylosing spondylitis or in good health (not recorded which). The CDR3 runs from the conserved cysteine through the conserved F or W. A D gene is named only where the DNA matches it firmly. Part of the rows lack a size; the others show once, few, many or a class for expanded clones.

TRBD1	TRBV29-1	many	CGTGRDNEQFF
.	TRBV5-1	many	CASSLTGANGNTIYF
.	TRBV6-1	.	CASRLKAASTDTQYF
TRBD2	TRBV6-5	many	CASSYSSGGRVSTDTQYF
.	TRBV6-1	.	CASSRDTGANVLTF
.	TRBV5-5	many	CASSLLASTDTQYF
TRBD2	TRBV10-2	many	CASSAGGGGRSARSYEQYF
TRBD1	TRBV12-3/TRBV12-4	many	CASSLRWTGLPDTQYF
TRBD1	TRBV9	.	CASSSGGDRGYEQYF
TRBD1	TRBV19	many	CASSRTGQRSSGNTIYF
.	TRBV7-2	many	CASSLGGGNQPQHF
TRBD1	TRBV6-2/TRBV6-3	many	CASDRAGLRETQYF
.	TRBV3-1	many	CASSQGPPSGNTIYF
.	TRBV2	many	CASRGGVEQYF
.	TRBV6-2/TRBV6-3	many	CASSTGYSYNEQFF
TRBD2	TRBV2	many	CASTGLAGGRFDF
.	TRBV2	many	CASSAPQGGPGTQYF
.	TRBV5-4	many	CASSFDLGETQYF
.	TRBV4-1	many	CASSQFKGIADTQYF
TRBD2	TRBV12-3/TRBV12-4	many	CASSTSTSGFTF
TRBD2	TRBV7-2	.	CASSSGNPGPDTQYF
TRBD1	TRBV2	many	CASSGQGDSPLHF
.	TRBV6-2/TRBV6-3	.	CASSVDSPSTDTQYF
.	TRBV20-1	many	CSARPPAETMNTEAFF
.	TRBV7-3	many	CASSAGPPLSGNTIYF
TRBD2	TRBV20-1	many	CSALAGGSYNEQFF